This T cell receptor (beta chain) stems from a study of blood T cell repertoires in COVID-19. Study background: From the United States, Italy and Spain came samples of acute and convalescent COVID-19.

A single count supports this clone. From germline, CDR1 is MNHEY and CDR2 SVGAGI. V shed 2 bases, J shed 8 bases, and the junction held 9 bases outside the gene matches. This CDR3 has 16 amino acids. Allocation to cohorts depended on clinical history reported by the participants. Within 2 weeks before study entry, exposed participants met a COVID-19 case. Here immunoSEQ multiplex PCR was the method, and the copy in TCRdb shows in-frame clones only, minus some. The sample yields about 140,000 clones, 84% seen once. This TCR was recovered from a young woman who had been exposed to COVID-19. The chain has TRBV6-5 and TRBJ2-3; 11 bases align to TRBD2. Source material: PBMCs or T cells enriched from blood (not recorded which). The CDR3 DNA reads TGTGCCAGCAGTTACGGCCTGGGACTAGCGGATAGTACGCAGTATTTT. Translation gives CASSYGLGLADSTQYF.